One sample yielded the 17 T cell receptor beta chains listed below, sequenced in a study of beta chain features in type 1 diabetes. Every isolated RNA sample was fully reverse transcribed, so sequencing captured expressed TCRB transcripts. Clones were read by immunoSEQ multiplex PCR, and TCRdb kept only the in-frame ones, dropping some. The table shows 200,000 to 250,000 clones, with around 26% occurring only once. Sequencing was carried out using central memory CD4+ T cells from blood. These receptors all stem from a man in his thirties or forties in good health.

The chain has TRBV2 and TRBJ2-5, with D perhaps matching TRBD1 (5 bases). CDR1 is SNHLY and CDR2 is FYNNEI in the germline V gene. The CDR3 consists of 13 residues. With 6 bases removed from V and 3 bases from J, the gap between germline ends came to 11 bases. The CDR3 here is CASSRDTEETQYF. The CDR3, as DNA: TGTGCCAGCAGCAGGGATACGGAAGAGACCCAGTACTTC.

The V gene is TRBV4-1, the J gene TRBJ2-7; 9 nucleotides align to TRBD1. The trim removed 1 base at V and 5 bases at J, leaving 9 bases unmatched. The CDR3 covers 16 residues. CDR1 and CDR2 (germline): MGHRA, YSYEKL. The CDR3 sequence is CASSQGADRGYDEQYF. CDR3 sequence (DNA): TGCGCCAGCAGCCAAGGTGCAGACAGGGGGTACGACGAGCAGTACTTC.

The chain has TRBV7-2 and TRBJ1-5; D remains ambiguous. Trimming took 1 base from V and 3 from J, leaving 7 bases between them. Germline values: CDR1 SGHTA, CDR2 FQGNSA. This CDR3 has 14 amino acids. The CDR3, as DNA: TGTGCCAGCAGCTTAGTCGGATTCAATCAGCCCCAGCATTTT. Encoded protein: CASSLVGFNQPQHF.

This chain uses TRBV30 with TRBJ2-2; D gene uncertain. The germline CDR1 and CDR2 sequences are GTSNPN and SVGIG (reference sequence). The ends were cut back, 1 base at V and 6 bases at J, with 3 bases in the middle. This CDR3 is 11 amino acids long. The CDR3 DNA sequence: TGTGCCTGGAGTGCATCCGGGGAGCTGTTTTTT. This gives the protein CAWSASGELFF.

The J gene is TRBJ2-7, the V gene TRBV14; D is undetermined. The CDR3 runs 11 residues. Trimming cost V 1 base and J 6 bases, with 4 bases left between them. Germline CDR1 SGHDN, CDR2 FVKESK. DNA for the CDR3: TGTGCCAGCAGCCAAGGGCCCGAGCAGTACTTC. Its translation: CASSQGPEQYF.

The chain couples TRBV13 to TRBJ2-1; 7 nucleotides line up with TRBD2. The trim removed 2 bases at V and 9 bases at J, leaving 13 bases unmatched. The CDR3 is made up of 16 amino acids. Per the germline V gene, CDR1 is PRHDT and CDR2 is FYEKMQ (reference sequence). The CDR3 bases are TGTGCCAGCAGCTTAATTTCAGCGGGGCCGGCGGGTGAGCAGTTCTTC. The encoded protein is CASSLISAGPAGEQFF. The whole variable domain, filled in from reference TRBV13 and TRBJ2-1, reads AAGVIQSPRHLIKEKRETATLKCYPIPRHDTVYWYQQGPGQDPQFLISFYEKMQSDKGSIPDRFSAQQFSDYHSELNMSSLELGDSALYFCASSLISAGPAGEQFFGPGTRLTVL.

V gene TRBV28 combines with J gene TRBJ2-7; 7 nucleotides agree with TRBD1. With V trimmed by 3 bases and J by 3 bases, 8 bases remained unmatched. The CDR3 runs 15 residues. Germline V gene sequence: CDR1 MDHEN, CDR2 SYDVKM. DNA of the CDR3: TGTGCCAGCAGTTTGGGATGGGACAGACACTACGAGCAGTACTTC. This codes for CASSLGWDRHYEQYF.

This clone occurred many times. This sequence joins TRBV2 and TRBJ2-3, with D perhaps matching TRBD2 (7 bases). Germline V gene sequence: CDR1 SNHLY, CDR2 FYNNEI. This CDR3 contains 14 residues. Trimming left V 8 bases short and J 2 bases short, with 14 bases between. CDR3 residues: CASGMAGATDTQYF. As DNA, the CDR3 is TGTGCCAGCGGAATGGCGGGGGCCACAGATACGCAGTATTTT.

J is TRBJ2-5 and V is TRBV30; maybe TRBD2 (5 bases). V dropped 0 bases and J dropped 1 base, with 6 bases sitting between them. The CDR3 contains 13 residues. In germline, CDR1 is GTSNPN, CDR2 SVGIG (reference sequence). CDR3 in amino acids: CAWSVGVQETQYF. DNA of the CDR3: TGTGCCTGGAGTGTCGGGGTCCAAGAGACCCAGTACTTC.

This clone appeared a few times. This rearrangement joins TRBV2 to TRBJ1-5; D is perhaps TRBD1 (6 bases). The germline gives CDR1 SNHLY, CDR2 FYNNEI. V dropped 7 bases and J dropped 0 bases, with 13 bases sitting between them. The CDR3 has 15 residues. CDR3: CASTEGGHSNQPQHF. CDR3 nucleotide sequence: TGTGCCAGCACCGAGGGGGGACATAGCAATCAGCCCCAGCATTTT.

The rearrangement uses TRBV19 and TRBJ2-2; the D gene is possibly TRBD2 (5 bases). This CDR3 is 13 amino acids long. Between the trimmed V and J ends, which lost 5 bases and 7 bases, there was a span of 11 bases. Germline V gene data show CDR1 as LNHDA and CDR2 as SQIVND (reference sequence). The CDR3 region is CASSPSPGGELFF. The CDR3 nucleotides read TGTGCCAGTAGTCCTAGCCCCGGCGGGGAGCTGTTTTTT.

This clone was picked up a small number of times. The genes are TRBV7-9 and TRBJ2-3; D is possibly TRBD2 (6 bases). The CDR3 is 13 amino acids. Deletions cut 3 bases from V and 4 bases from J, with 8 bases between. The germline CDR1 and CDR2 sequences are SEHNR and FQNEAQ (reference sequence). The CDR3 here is CASSLGEADTQYF. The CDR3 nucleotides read TGTGCCAGCAGCTTGGGGGAGGCAGATACGCAGTATTTT.

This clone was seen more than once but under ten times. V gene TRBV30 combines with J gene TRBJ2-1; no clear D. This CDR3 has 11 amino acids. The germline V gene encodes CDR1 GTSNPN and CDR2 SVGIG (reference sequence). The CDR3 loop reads CATTVYNEQFF. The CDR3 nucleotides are TGTGCTACCACGGTTTACAATGAGCAGTTCTTC. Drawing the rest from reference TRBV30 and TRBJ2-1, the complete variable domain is SQTIHQWPATLVQPVGSPLSLECTVEGTSNPNLYWYRQAAGRGLQLLFYSVGIGQISSEVPQNLSASRPQDRQFILSSKKLLLSDSGFYLCATTVYNEQFFGPGTRLTVL.

The CDR3 reads CASSSRGTITGELFF. The CDR3 DNA follows: TGTGCCAGCAGTTCACGCGGGACTATAACCGGGGAGCTGTTTTTT. The genes are TRBV28 and TRBJ2-2, with 7 bases that match TRBD2. This CDR3 has 15 residues. Germline CDR1 and CDR2: MDHEN and SYDVKM. Germline trimming cut 4 bases from V and 5 bases from J; bases unmatched to any gene: 7.

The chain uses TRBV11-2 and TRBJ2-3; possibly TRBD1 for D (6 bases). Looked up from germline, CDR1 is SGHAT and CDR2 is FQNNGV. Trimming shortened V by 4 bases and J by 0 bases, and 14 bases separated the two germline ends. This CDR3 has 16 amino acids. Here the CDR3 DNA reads TGTGCCAGCAGCTCTTCAGGGGCTTCTAGCACAGATACGCAGTATTTT. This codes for CASSSSGASSTDTQYF.

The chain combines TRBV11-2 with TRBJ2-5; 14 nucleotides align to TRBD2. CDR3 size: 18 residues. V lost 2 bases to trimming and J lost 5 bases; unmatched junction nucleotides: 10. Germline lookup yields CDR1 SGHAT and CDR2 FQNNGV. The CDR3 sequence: CASSLYRLAGGLRETQYF. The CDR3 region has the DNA TGTGCCAGCAGCTTATATCGACTAGCGGGAGGGCTCCGCGAGACCCAGTACTTC.

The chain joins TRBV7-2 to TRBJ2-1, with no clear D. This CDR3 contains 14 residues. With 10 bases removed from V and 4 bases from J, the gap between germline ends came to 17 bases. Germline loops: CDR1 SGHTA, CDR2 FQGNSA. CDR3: CATLSRAGYNEQFF. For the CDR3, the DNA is TGTGCCACTCTTTCCCGGGCCGGGTACAATGAGCAGTTCTTC.